A single TCR beta chain is shown here with its context. The antigen is unknown. These data come from a study of post-analysis software for immune sequencing data. Overall study: The courses of disease that were included comprised relapsing-remitting, secondary progressive and progressive-relapsing multiple sclerosis.

Study-level points and caveats: Four or five TRBV segments were significantly more frequent in patients than in controls. TRBV5-6, TRBV5-1 and TRBV20-1 were among these segments. Co-batched samples clustered tightly together by F measure.

Trimming shortened V by 3 bases and J by 2 bases, and 11 bases separated the two germline ends. Germline CDR1 SGHAT, CDR2 FQNNGV. The CDR3 loop spans 15 amino acids. Unique molecular identifiers tagged the TCR beta cDNA libraries. From approximately 0.95 to 9.8 million T cells, roughly 530,000 cDNA molecules were obtained. TCRdb reanalysed the PCR reads using MiXCR and keeps one entry per CDR3 protein. The sample includes 750,000 to 900,000 distinct CDR3 sequences, around 46% seen only once; the top ten take around 4.7%. Sequencing was carried out using blood. The TCR comes from a girl aged 10 to 17 with multiple sclerosis. V and J are TRBV11-2 and TRBJ2-1; no firm D call. CDR3 loop: CASSFWRSAYNEQFF. The CDR3 nucleotides read TGTGCCAGCAGCTTCTGGCGGAGTGCCTACAATGAGCAGTTCTTC. Full variable domain (missing parts from reference TRBV11-2 and TRBJ2-1): EAGVAQSPRYKIIEKRQSVAFWCNPISGHATLYWYQQILGQGPKLLIQFQNNGVVDDSQLPKDRFSAERLKGVDSTLKIQPAKLEDSAVYLCASSFWRSAYNEQFFGPGTRLTVL.